The sample holds one count of the clone carrying this TCR beta chain. Its antigen is unidentified. This specimen belongs to a study of OX40 agonist ivuxolimab in advanced cancers. About the research overall: Participants could have had prior anti-PD-1, anti-PD-L1 or anti-CTLA-4 therapy, and about 40% had some. Study-level points and caveats: Expanded clones were, on average, more numerous in CD8+ T cells than in CD4+.

Assay used: immunoSEQ multiplex PCR; TCRdb lists only in-frame clones, some missing. The sample comprises more than 50,000 clones, approximately 91% of which are singletons, and approximately 12% rests with the top ten. Any history of autoimmune disease or systemic immunosuppression disqualified patients. Germline V gene data show CDR1 as MNHEY and CDR2 as SVGAGI. CDR3 length equals 15 residues. V lost 7 bases to trimming and J lost 5 bases; unmatched junction nucleotides: 14. This chain links TRBV6-5 with TRBJ2-7; 7 bases agree with TRBD2. The receptor's source is an adult with an advanced solid tumor such as melanoma, head and neck, liver or kidney cancer. Sequenced here: CD4+ or CD8+ T cells sorted from blood, sampled in a trial of the OX40 agonist ivuxolimab. CDR3 amino acids: CASTPPFAGTNEQYF. The CDR3 DNA reads as TGTGCCAGCACCCCCCCGTTCGCGGGGACTAACGAGCAGTACTTC.